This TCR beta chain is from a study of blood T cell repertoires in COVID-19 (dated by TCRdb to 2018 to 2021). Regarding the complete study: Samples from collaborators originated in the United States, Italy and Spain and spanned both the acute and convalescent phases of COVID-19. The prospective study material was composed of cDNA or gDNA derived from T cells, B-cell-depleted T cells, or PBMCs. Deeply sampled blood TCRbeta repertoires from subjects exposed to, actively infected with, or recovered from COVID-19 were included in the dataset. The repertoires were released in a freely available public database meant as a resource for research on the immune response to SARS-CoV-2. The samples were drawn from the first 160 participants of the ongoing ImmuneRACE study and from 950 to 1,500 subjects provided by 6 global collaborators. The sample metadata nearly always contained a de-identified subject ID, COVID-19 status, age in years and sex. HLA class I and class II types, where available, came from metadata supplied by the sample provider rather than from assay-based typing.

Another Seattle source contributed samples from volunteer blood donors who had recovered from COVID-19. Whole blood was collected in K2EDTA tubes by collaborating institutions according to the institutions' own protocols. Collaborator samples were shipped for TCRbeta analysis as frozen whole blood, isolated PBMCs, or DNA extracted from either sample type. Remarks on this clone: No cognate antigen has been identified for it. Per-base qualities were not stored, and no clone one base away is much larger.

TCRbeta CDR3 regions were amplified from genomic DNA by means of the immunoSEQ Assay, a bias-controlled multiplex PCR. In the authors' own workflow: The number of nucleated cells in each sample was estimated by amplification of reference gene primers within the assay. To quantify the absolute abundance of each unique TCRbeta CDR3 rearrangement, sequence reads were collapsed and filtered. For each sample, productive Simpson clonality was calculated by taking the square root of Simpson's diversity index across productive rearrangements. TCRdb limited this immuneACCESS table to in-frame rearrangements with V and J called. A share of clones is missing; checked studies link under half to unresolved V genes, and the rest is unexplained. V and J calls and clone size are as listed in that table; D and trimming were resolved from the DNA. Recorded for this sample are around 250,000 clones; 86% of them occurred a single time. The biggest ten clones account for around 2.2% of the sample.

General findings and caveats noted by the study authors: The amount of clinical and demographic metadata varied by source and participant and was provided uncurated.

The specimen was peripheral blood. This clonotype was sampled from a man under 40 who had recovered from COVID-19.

The DNA reads TGCGCCAGCAGCCACCCCTACACCGGGACAGGGGACTACAATGAGCAGTTCTTC. This yields the protein CASSHPYTGTGDYNEQFF. The V and J segments used are TRBV4-3 and TRBJ2-1; 10 middle bases align to TRBD1. In the germline V gene, CDR1 corresponds to LGHNA and CDR2 to YSLEER. Taken from cysteine to phenylalanine, the CDR3 has 18 residues. CDR3 DNA is the only sequence kept; it has 54 bases, read in frame from the first base. V lost 3 bases and J lost 3 bases, and the count of bases not matched to a germline gene is 11.